This record concerns one T cell receptor (beta chain) sequence. No antigen is known for it. The method was immunoSEQ multiplex PCR; TCRdb's version includes in-frame clones alone and lacks a portion of them. Among approximately 200,000 clones listed, 80% to 95% were seen once. This CDR3 spans 15 amino acids. Trimming shortened V by 1 base and J by 5 bases, and 11 bases separated the two germline ends. Germline V gives CDR1 SEHNR, CDR2 FQNEAQ (reference sequence). This record belongs to a study of cytomegalovirus exposure and HLA in healthy donors. In the study overall: It was reported in a later analysis that the same platform had been used for the 90 to 150 validation repertoires as for the approximately 700 first-cohort repertoires.

The study's findings and limits: TCR clusters originating in the first cohort tended to co-occur in the approximately 130 validation repertoires, according to a later analysis. Using the classifier, cytomegalovirus status was reportedly diagnosed with high specificity and sensitivity. Most TCR sequences were seen very rarely across donors, but some public TCRs occurred in many.

This receptor was taken from a woman aged 18-29 years in good health and CMV-seronegative. The rearrangement uses TRBV7-9 and TRBJ1-4; tentatively, D is TRBD1 (5 bases). Sequencing used PBMCs. In nucleotides, the CDR3 is TGTGCCAGCAGCTTAGGTGGGGCAGGCAATGAAAAACTGTTTTTT. Amino acids: CASSLGGAGNEKLFF.